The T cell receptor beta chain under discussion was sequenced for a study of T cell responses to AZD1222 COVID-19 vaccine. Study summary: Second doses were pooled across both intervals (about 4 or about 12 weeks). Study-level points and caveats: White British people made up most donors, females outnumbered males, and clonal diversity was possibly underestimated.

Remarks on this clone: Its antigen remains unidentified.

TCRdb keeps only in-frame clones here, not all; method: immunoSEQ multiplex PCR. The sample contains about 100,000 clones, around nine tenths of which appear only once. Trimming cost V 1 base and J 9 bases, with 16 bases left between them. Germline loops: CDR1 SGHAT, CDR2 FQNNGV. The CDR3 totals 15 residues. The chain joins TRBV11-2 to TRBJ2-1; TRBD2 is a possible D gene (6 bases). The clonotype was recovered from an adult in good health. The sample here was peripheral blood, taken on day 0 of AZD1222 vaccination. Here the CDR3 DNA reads TGTGCCAGCAGCTTAGCCGGGGGACGGGTGGGTGAGCAGTTCTTC. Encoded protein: CASSLAGGRVGEQFF. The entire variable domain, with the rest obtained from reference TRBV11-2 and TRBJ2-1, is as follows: EAGVAQSPRYKIIEKRQSVAFWCNPISGHATLYWYQQILGQGPKLLIQFQNNGVVDDSQLPKDRFSAERLKGVDSTLKIQPAKLEDSAVYLCASSLAGGRVGEQFFGPGTRLTVL.